Below are 9 T cell receptor beta chains sequenced from a single sample in a study of cytomegalovirus exposure and HLA in healthy donors (dated by TCRdb to 2016 to 2017). Library generation was performed with the immunoSEQ multiplex PCR assay. For the multiplex PCR, a mixture combining 60 forward primers for TCR Vbeta segments and 13 reverse primers for TCR Jbeta segments was used. The clones in this table, taken by TCRdb from immuneACCESS, are in-frame only. Not every clone is retained; where verified, under half of the shortfall comes from an unresolved V gene, and the cause of the rest is unknown. Present in this sample are 150,000 to 200,000 clones, roughly 80% of which were seen just once. Together, the top ten hold over 1.5% of the sample. The sequenced sample consisted of PBMCs. Receptors originate from a man in his fifties in good health and CMV-seronegative.

The count of this clone is one. The chain recombines TRBV18 with TRBJ2-5, with TRBD2 as a possible D gene (6 bases). V lost 4 bases and J 11 bases, leaving 20 bases between the germline ends. CDR1 and CDR2 (germline): KGHSH, LQKENI. The CDR3 has 14 amino acids. The CDR3 region has the DNA TGTGCCAGCTCACAGGCGTCGGCCGGGGGAGAGCAGTACTTC. Translated: CASSQASAGGEQYF.

There are a few counts of this clone. V usage is TRBV9 and J usage is TRBJ2-3; 15 nucleotides match TRBD2. CDR1 SGDLS and CDR2 YYNGEE come from the germline V gene. The CDR3 sequence is 18 residues long. The V gene end was trimmed by 4 bases and the J gene end by 2 bases; junction bases not matched to a gene: 8. Here the CDR3 DNA reads TGTGCCAGCAGCTCTCAGGGACTAGCGGGGGGTCCCACAGATACGCAGTATTTT. As protein: CASSSQGLAGGPTDTQYF.

The chain combines TRBV7-9 with TRBJ1-1; 8 bases align to TRBD1. The CDR3 loop spans 15 amino acids. Per the germline V gene, CDR1 is SEHNR and CDR2 is FQNEAQ (reference sequence). V was clipped by 3 bases and J by 1 base; unmatched bases: 4. The CDR3 here is CASSLLTGANTEAFF. In DNA, the CDR3 is TGTGCCAGCAGCTTGTTGACAGGGGCGAACACTGAAGCTTTCTTT.

The chain employs TRBV10-3 and TRBJ1-2; TRBD1 might be the D (6 bases). The germline V gene has CDR1 ENHRY and CDR2 SYGVKD. The CDR3 consists of 16 residues. Deletions cut 3 bases from V and 3 bases from J, with 17 bases between. This chain's CDR3 is CAISDKGGAGDYGYTF. The DNA for the CDR3 is TGTGCCATCAGTGACAAGGGGGGGGCGGGGGACTATGGCTACACCTTC.

The chain couples TRBV7-2 to TRBJ2-2; D gene uncertain. CDR1 is SGHTA, CDR2 FQGNSA, per germline. CDR3 length: 14 residues. Trimming shortened V by 1 base and J by 5 bases, and 8 bases separated the two germline ends. The CDR3 reads CASSLGPRTGELFF. DNA for the CDR3: TGTGCCAGCAGCTTAGGGCCCAGGACCGGGGAGCTGTTTTTT.

The chain has TRBV7-2 and TRBJ2-7; D gene uncertain. The CDR3 has 18 residues. From germline, CDR1 is SGHTA and CDR2 FQGNSA. Trimming stripped 2 bases from V and 3 bases from J, with 23 bases between. Here the CDR3 reads CASSLNVPFPGNFYEQYF. As DNA, the CDR3 is TGTGCCAGCAGCTTAAACGTACCCTTCCCAGGTAATTTCTACGAGCAGTACTTC.

The chain couples TRBV7-2 to TRBJ2-3, with D perhaps TRBD2 (7 bases). V lost 5 bases to trimming and J lost 3 bases, with 18 bases between them. Germline-derived CDR1 and CDR2 are SGHTA and FQGNSA. The length of the CDR3 is 16 residues. The DNA for the CDR3 is TGTGCCAGCAGCCCTTATACGGGGGGCGGGACAGATACGCAGTATTTT. This gives the protein CASSPYTGGGTDTQYF.

The chain employs TRBV6-1 and TRBJ2-7; D perhaps matches TRBD1 (6 bases). The V gene lost 6 bases and the J gene lost 0 bases, with 15 bases spanning the gap. Germline loops: CDR1 MNHNS, CDR2 SASEGT. CDR3 length: 15 amino acids. CDR3 DNA: TGTGCCAGCAGAGATGGACAGATAAGCTCCTACGAGCAGTACTTC. Translating gives CASRDGQISSYEQYF.

This chain uses TRBV19 with TRBJ2-3; D is unresolved. The CDR3 consists of 14 residues. V lost 3 bases to trimming and J lost 1 base, with 8 bases between them. Germline values: CDR1 LNHDA, CDR2 SQIVND (reference sequence). In DNA form, the CDR3 reads TGTGCCAGTAGTATTAATTTTGGCACAGATACGCAGTATTTT. This gives the protein CASSINFGTDTQYF.